Each of the 11 T cell receptor beta chains below was sequenced from the same sample in a study of blood T cell repertoires in COVID-19 (dated by TCRdb to 2020 to 2022). Receptor amplification or capture employed the immunoSEQ multiplex PCR assay. The table was pulled from immuneACCESS by TCRdb, which kept in-frame rearrangements only. Such tables lose some clones; where checked, under half of the loss comes from unresolved V genes, and the rest has no known cause. This sample gives about 260,000 clones in total; over 75% of them show up just once. Jointly, the top ten make up under 2.5% of the sample. Source material: PBMCs or T cells enriched from blood (not recorded which). The receptors shown here come from a young woman who had recovered from COVID-19.

The rearrangement uses TRBV12-5 and TRBJ2-3; no clear D. The CDR3 extends over 11 amino acids. V lost 5 bases and J 8 bases, leaving 8 bases between the germline ends. Germline V gene sequence: CDR1 LGHNT, CDR2 FRNRAP. The CDR3 sequence: CASGAPGTQYF. The CDR3 DNA sequence: TGTGCTAGTGGTGCCCCAGGTACGCAGTATTTT. Full variable domain (remainder filled in from reference TRBV12-5 and TRBJ2-3): DARVTQTPRHKVTEMGQEVTMRCQPILGHNTVFWYRQTMMQGLELLAYFRNRAPLDDSGMPKDRFSAEMPDATLATLKIQPSEPRDSAVYFCASGAPGTQYFGPGTRLTVL.

The V and J genes are TRBV4-2 and TRBJ2-6; 10 bases fit TRBD1. The CDR3 is 17 amino acids. Germline loops: CDR1 LGHNA, CDR2 YNFKEQ. Trimming cost V 3 bases and J 1 base; bases outside gene matches: 3. The CDR3 DNA reads as TGTGCCAGCAGCCAGACGGACAGGGGGTCTGGGGCCAACGTCCTGACTTTC. Encoded protein: CASSQTDRGSGANVLTF.

The chain is built from TRBV19 and TRBJ1-2; TRBD1 aligns across 7 bases. CDR1 is LNHDA and CDR2 is SQIVND in the germline V gene (reference sequence). After removal of 4 bases from V and 0 bases from J, the junction contained 5 bases not matched to a gene. This CDR3 contains 15 residues. The CDR3 sequence is CASSNPGTANYGYTF. In DNA form, the CDR3 reads TGTGCCAGTAGTAACCCCGGGACAGCTAACTATGGCTACACCTTC. Based on the CDR3 plus reference TRBV19 and TRBJ1-2, the full variable domain is DGGITQSPKYLFRKEGQNVTLSCEQNLNHDAMYWYRQDPGQGLRLIYYSQIVNDFQKGDIAEGYSVSREKKESFPLTVTSAQKNPTAFYLCASSNPGTANYGYTFGSGTRLTVV.

This clone has just a few counts. The V and J genes are TRBV25-1 and TRBJ2-5; D possibly corresponds to TRBD1 (6 bases). Trimming removed 6 bases at V and 0 bases at J, with 11 bases between. There are 14 residues in the CDR3. CDR1 is MGHDK, CDR2 SYGVNS, per germline. CDR3 sequence (DNA): TGTGCCAGCAGCCCACACAGGGACCAAGAGACCCAGTACTTC. Translated, it gives CASSPHRDQETQYF. The whole variable domain, remainder taken from reference TRBV25-1 and TRBJ2-5, is EADIYQTPRYLVIGTGKKITLECSQTMGHDKMYWYQQDPGMELHLIHYSYGVNSTEKGDLSSESTVSRIRTEHFPLTLESARPSHTSQYLCASSPHRDQETQYFGPGTRLLVL.

The chain uses TRBV5-6 and TRBJ2-4; D is perhaps TRBD2 (6 bases). The CDR3 has 14 amino acids. Germline assignment: CDR1 SGHDT and CDR2 YYEEEE. The germline V and J ends were trimmed by 3 bases and 1 base, with 8 bases remaining between them. In nucleotides, the CDR3 is TGTGCCAGCAGCTCGGGACTGGCCAAAAACATTCAGTACTTC. Protein sequence: CASSSGLAKNIQYF.

V usage is TRBV6-6 and J usage is TRBJ1-6; the D is unclear. V lost 0 bases and J lost 6, with 6 bases in between. This CDR3 is 14 amino acids long. The germline V gene has CDR1 MNHNY and CDR2 SVGAGI (reference sequence). DNA for the CDR3: TGTGCCAGCAGTTACTCCAACTTTAATTCACCCCTCCACTTT. This gives the protein CASSYSNFNSPLHF.

The chain joins TRBV27 to TRBJ2-5; TRBD1 matches at 7 bases. Germline CDR1 and CDR2: MNHEY and SMNVEV (reference sequence). V trimming: 3 bases; J trimming: 5 bases; junction bases outside the gene matches: 6. The CDR3 length is 14 residues. CDR3 loop: CASSFTGARETQYF. CDR3 DNA sequence: TGTGCCAGCAGTTTTACAGGGGCTCGGGAGACCCAGTACTTC.

In this sample, this clone turned up a few times. J is TRBJ1-1 and V is TRBV9; a possible D gene is TRBD1 (5 bases). Germline-derived CDR1 and CDR2 are SGDLS and YYNGEE. The CDR3 is 18 amino acids. V lost 1 base and J lost 4, with 23 bases in between. The CDR3 protein is CASSVSTRRGKGSTEAFF. The CDR3 DNA sequence: TGTGCCAGCAGCGTATCAACAAGGCGGGGGAAAGGGAGCACTGAAGCTTTCTTT.

The rearrangement joins TRBV7-9 to TRBJ2-1; 9 bases align to TRBD2. The CDR3 totals 17 residues. The germline V gene encodes CDR1 SEHNR and CDR2 FQNEAQ (reference sequence). J gave up 8 bases and V 5 bases, and 16 bases lay outside the gene matches. The CDR3 nucleotides read TGTGCCAGCAGCCCGGGGACTAGCTTACATACCGGCGATGAGCAGTTCTTC. This gives the protein CASSPGTSLHTGDEQFF.

The rearrangement joins TRBV9 to TRBJ2-1; the match to TRBD2 covers 7 bases. Germline values: CDR1 SGDLS, CDR2 YYNGEE. Trimming removed 3 bases from V and 1 base from J; junction bases left unmatched: 7. This CDR3 spans 16 amino acids. The CDR3 bases are TGTGCCAGCAGCGGTATAAGGGGAGGGTCCTACAATGAGCAGTTCTTC. Translation gives CASSGIRGGSYNEQFF.

The chain combines TRBV7-9 with TRBJ1-1; 7 bases align to TRBD1. Per the germline V gene, CDR1 is SEHNR and CDR2 is FQNEAQ (reference sequence). With 1 base clipped from V and 5 bases from J, the junction kept 7 bases outside the gene matches. This CDR3 has 15 residues. The CDR3 is CASSLVGRGATEAFF. The CDR3 DNA follows: TGTGCCAGCAGCTTAGTGGGCAGGGGGGCGACTGAAGCTTTCTTT.